This TCR beta chain was sequenced in a study of tumor-infiltrating lymphocytes in glioblastoma multiforme. TCRB libraries came from RNA via three nested multiplex PCR rounds. From the multiplex PCR reads, TCRdb called clonotypes with MiXCR, one entry per CDR3 protein. The sample includes roughly 10,000 distinct CDR3 sequences, approximately 71% of them seen just once. The V end lost 2 bases, the J end lost 5 bases, and 10 bases lay between the germline ends. CDR3 length equals 14 residues. CDR1 and CDR2 (germline): SGHAT, FQNNGV. The sample comprised brain tumor tissue. The sequence was obtained from a male donor with glioblastoma. The chain couples TRBV11-2 to TRBJ2-1; D is ambiguous. CDR3 nucleotide sequence: TGTGCCAGCAGCTTATCTTCAAGAAACAATGAGCAGTTCTTC. Translation gives CASSLSSRNNEQFF.